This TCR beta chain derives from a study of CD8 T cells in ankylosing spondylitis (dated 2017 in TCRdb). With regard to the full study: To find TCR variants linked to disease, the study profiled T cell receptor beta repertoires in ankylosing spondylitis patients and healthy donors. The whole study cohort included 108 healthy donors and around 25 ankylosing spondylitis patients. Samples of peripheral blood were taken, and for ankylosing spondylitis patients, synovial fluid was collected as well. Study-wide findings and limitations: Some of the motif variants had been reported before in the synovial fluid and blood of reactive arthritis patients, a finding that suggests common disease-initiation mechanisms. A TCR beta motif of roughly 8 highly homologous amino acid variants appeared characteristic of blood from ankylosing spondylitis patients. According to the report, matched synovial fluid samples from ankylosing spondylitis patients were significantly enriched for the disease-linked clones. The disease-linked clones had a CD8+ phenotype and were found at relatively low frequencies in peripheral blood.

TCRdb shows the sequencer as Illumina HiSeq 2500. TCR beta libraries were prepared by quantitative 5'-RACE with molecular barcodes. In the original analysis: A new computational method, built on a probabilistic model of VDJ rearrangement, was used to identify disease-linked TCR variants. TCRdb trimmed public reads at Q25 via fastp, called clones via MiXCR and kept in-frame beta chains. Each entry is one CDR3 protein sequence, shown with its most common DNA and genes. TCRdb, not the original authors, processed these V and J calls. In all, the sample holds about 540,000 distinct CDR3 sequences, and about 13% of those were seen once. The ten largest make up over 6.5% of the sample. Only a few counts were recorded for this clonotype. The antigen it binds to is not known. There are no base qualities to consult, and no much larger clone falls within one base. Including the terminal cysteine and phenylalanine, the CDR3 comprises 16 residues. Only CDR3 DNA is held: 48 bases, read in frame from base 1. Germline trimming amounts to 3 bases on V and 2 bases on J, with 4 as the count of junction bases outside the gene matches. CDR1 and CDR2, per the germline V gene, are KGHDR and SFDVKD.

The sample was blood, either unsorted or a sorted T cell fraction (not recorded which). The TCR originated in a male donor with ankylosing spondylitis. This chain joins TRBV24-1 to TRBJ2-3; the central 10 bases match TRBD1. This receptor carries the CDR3 CATSDPGTGVTDTQYF. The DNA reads TGTGCCACCAGTGATCCCGGGACAGGGGTCACAGATACGCAGTATTTT.